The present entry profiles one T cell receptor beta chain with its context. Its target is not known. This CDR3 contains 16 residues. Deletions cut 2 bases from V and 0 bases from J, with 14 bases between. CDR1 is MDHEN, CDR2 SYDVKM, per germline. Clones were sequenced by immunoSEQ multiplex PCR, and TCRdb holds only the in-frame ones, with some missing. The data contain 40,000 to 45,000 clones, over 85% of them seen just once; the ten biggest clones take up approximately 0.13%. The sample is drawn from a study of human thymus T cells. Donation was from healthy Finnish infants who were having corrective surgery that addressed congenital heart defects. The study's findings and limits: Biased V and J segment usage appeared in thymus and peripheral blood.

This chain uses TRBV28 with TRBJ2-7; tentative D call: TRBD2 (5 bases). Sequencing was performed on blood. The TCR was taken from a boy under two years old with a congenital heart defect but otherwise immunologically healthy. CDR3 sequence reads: CASSLPGNPSSYEQYF. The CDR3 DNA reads TGTGCCAGCAGTTTACCCGGGAACCCAAGCTCCTACGAGCAGTACTTC.